The source of this TCR beta chain is a study of shared clonotypes between healthy human individuals. Study-level points and caveats: Few donors limited the genetic and exposure-history diversity represented.

Researchers partitioned CD4+ cells into CD45RA+ naive and CD45RA-negative memory subsets. A word on this clone: Its antigen is as yet unknown.

This CDR3 spans 13 amino acids. Germline assignment: CDR1 SGHDT and CDR2 YYEEEE. With 5 bases clipped from V and 8 bases from J, the junction kept 8 bases outside the gene matches. Here immunoSEQ multiplex PCR was the method, and the copy in TCRdb shows in-frame clones only, minus some. The data show 2,500,000 or so clones, with more than 90% seen just once and around 0.15% held by the top ten. Sequenced sample: naive CD4+ T cells sorted from blood. Subset indicated: CD45RA+ positively selected. The TCR comes from a man aged 18 to 29 in good health. The chain is built from TRBV5-6 and TRBJ1-2; TRBD1 matches at 8 bases. Written as DNA, the CDR3 is TGTGCCAGCAGGGCACGGACAGGGAGAGGCTACACCTTC. Translated, it gives CASRARTGRGYTF.